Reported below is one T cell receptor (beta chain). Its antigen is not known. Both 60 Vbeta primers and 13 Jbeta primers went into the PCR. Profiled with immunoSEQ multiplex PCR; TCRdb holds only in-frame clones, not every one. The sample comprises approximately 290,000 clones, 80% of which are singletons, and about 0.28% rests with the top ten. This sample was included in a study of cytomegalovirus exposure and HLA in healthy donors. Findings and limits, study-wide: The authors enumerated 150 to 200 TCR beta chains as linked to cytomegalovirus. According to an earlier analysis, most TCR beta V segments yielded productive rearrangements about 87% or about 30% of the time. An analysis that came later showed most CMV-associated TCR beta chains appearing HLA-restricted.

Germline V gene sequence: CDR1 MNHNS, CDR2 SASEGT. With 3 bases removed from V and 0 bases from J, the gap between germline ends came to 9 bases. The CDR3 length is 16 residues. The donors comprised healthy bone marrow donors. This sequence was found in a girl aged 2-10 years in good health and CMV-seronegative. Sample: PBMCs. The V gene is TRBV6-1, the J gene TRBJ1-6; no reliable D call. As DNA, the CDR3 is TGTGCCAGCAGTGAGAGGGCGAGCTCCTATAATTCACCCCTCCACTTT. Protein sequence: CASSERASSYNSPLHF.